What follows are 25 T cell receptor beta chains derived from one specimen sequenced in a study of T cells in Graves' hyperthyroidism and ophthalmopathy. Regions amplified from RNA transcripts were the TCR beta CDR3 regions. An initial round of RT-PCR targeting the TCR CDR3 relied on the HTBI primer set. In TCRdb, the multiplex PCR reads were re-called with MiXCR into one record per CDR3 protein. This table has about 360,000 distinct CDR3 sequences, roughly 14% appearing once. Input material: blood. The receptors originated from a young woman with Graves' hyperthyroidism that later progressed to Graves' ophthalmopathy.

Many counts were recorded for this clonotype. V and J are TRBV5-1 and TRBJ2-5; 10 bases fit TRBD1. Per the germline V gene, CDR1 is SGHRS and CDR2 is YFSETQ. The CDR3 contains 15 residues. J gave up 2 bases and V 3 bases, and 4 bases lay outside the gene matches. CDR3 residues: CASSYWTGGQETQYF. For the CDR3, the DNA is TGCGCCAGCAGCTATTGGACAGGGGGGCAAGAGACCCAGTACTTC.

This clonotype was counted ten times or more. The chain combines TRBV6-1 with TRBJ2-7; 7 bases are shared with TRBD2. J was trimmed by 3 bases and V by 2 bases; bases with no gene match: 10. The CDR3 loop spans 16 amino acids. Germline V gene lookup returns CDR1 MNHNS and CDR2 SASEGT. The CDR3 reads CASSERMLAENYEQYF. CDR3 sequence (DNA): TGTGCCAGCAGTGAAAGGATGCTAGCGGAGAACTACGAGCAGTACTTC.

Only a few counts were recorded for this clonotype. This chain joins TRBV25-1 and TRBJ2-1; D might be TRBD1 (8 bases). The germline gives CDR1 MGHDK, CDR2 SYGVNS. V gave up 3 bases and J gave up 2 bases, with 17 bases separating them. The CDR3 extends over 17 amino acids. This chain's CDR3 is CASSESGGDRTYNEQFF. The CDR3 DNA follows: TGTGCCAGCAGTGAGTCAGGGGGGGACAGGACCTACAATGAGCAGTTCTTC. Variable domain in full (rest from reference TRBV25-1 and TRBJ2-1): EADIYQTPRYLVIGTGKKITLECSQTMGHDKMYWYQQDPGMELHLIHYSYGVNSTEKGDLSSESTVSRIRTEHFPLTLESARPSHTSQYLCASSESGGDRTYNEQFFGPGTRLTVL.

The chain carries TRBV28 and TRBJ2-7; 14 bases map to TRBD2. Trimming at V came to 4 bases and at J to 7 bases, leaving 9 bases not matched to a gene. Germline V CDR1 and CDR2: MDHEN, SYDVKM. This CDR3 comprises 16 residues. CDR3 loop: CASSYPGLAGEGEQYF. As DNA, the CDR3 is TGTGCCAGCAGTTACCCGGGACTAGCGGGAGAAGGTGAGCAGTACTTC.

This clonotype was counted many times. The chain has TRBV20-1 and TRBJ2-1; D ambiguous. Trimming removed 8 bases from V and 7 bases from J, with 12 bases in between. The germline V gene encodes CDR1 DFQATT and CDR2 SNEGSKA (reference sequence). This CDR3 spans 11 amino acids. CDR3 sequence (DNA): TGCAGTACTTTATTAGGGAATGAGCAGTTCTTC. This gives the protein CSTLLGNEQFF.

This clonotype was recorded many times. The rearrangement joins TRBV6-1 to TRBJ2-1; 12 nucleotides line up with TRBD2. The CDR3 sequence is 16 residues long. Germline V CDR1 and CDR2: MNHNS, SASEGT. Unmatched junction bases numbered 9, after V lost 6 bases and J lost 6 bases. The CDR3 bases are TGTGCCAGCAGCTCTTACCCTAGCGGGAGGGCCAATGAGCAGTTCTTC. Amino acids: CASSSYPSGRANEQFF.

In this sample, this clonotype turned up many times. The chain uses TRBV7-3 and TRBJ2-1; 7 nucleotides match TRBD1. Looked up from germline, CDR1 is SGHTA and CDR2 is FQGTGA. V was pared by 5 bases and J by 10 bases, with 14 bases of the junction left unmatched. This CDR3 is 15 amino acids long. The CDR3 is CASSRQGTGPLEQFF. CDR3 nucleotide sequence: TGTGCCAGCAGCCGACAGGGTACAGGACCGTTAGAGCAGTTCTTC.

This clonotype appeared a few times. This rearrangement joins TRBV4-2 to TRBJ2-7; TRBD1 is a possible D gene (6 bases). The CDR3 consists of 16 residues. CDR1 LGHNA and CDR2 YNFKEQ come from the germline V gene. Deletions cut 0 bases from V and 3 bases from J, with 15 bases between. The CDR3 DNA is TGTGCCAGCAGCCAAGATTGGGGGCTAGGGGTCTACGAGCAGTACTTC. This encodes CASSQDWGLGVYEQYF.

At least ten counts were recorded for this clonotype. The rearrangement uses TRBV3-1 and TRBJ2-1; D ambiguous. CDR3 length: 15 amino acids. Germline values: CDR1 LGHDT, CDR2 YNNKEL (reference sequence). V lost 4 bases and J lost 0, with 10 bases in between. The CDR3 DNA reads TGTGCCAGCAGCCCAACATACTCCTCCTACAATGAGCAGTTCTTC. It encodes CASSPTYSSYNEQFF.

This clonotype was picked up a small number of times. V gene TRBV28 combines with J gene TRBJ2-5; the D gene is possibly TRBD2 (5 bases). The CDR3 extends over 13 amino acids. Trimming pared 6 bases from V and 5 bases from J, leaving 13 bases between. Germline V gene sequence: CDR1 MDHEN, CDR2 SYDVKM. DNA of the CDR3: TGTGCCAGCAGGGAGAGGGCTGGGGAGACCCAGTACTTC. Translation: CASRERAGETQYF.

This clonotype has just a few counts. The chain combines TRBV5-8 with TRBJ2-7, with TRBD1 matching over 7 bases. Trimming took 0 bases from V and 0 from J; bases not matched to a gene: 6. CDR3 size: 16 residues. Germline CDR1 reads SGHTS; CDR2 reads YDEGEE. The CDR3 DNA reads TGTGCCAGCAGCTTGGCTGTGGCAGGGGGCTCCTACGAGCAGTACTTC. Translating gives CASSLAVAGGSYEQYF. Variable domain in full (rest from reference TRBV5-8 and TRBJ2-7): EAGVTQSPTHLIKTRGQQATLRCSPISGHTSVYWYQQALGLGLQFLLWYDEGEERNRGNFPPRFSGRQFPNYSSELNVNALELEDSALYLCASSLAVAGGSYEQYFGPGTRLTVT.

This clonotype was picked up many times. This chain joins TRBV5-4 and TRBJ2-7; D might be TRBD2 (6 bases). Germline V lookup: CDR1 SGHNT, CDR2 YYREEE (reference sequence). Trimming shortened V by 3 bases and J by 6 bases, and 16 bases separated the two germline ends. The CDR3 length is 14 residues. CDR3 residues: CASSYPGVGGEQYF. The CDR3 DNA follows: TGTGCCAGCAGCTATCCGGGGGTCGGGGGCGAGCAGTACTTC. The complete variable domain, with remaining parts taken from reference TRBV5-4 and TRBJ2-7, reads ETGVTQSPTHLIKTRGQQVTLRCSSQSGHNTVSWYQQALGQGPQFIFQYYREEENGRGNFPPRFSGLQFPNYSSELNVNALELDDSALYLCASSYPGVGGEQYFGPGTRLTVT.

This clonotype has ten or more counts. The CDR3 region is CASSFGTVTDTQYF. DNA of the CDR3: TGTGCCAGCAGCTTTGGGACCGTTACAGATACGCAGTATTTT. The gene calls are TRBV3-1 and TRBJ2-3; D tentatively reads TRBD1 or TRBD2 (5 bases each). Germline V gene lookup returns CDR1 LGHDT and CDR2 YNNKEL (reference sequence). Trimming left V 5 bases short and J 3 bases short, with 12 bases between. This CDR3 is built from 14 residues.

This clonotype appeared a few times. V usage is TRBV27 and J usage is TRBJ1-6; the D gene is possibly TRBD1 (6 bases). Germline V gene data show CDR1 as MNHEY and CDR2 as SMNVEV (reference sequence). This CDR3 is 15 amino acids long. V was pared by 5 bases and J by 7 bases, with 15 bases between. DNA of the CDR3: TGTGCCAGCAGTCCCCACAGGGAATTAAATTCACCCCTCCACTTT. As protein: CASSPHRELNSPLHF.

Comments on this clonotype: This may come from a read error, since a much larger clone is one base off. Lacking the conserved final phenylalanine or tryptophan, this CDR3 likely reflects a read error. The chain has TRBV7-2 and TRBJ2-7; 7 positions match TRBD2. The germline CDR1 and CDR2 sequences are SGHTA and FQGNSA. The ends lost 6 bases at V and 1 base at J; junction bases unmatched: 9. This CDR3 is built from 15 residues. CDR3 loop: CASSYSGGESYEQYL. In DNA form, the CDR3 reads TGTGCCAGCAGTTACTCGGGGGGAGAGTCCTACGAGCAGTACCTC.

This clonotype was counted at least ten times. The rearrangement joins TRBV3-1 to TRBJ1-4; D remains ambiguous. The CDR3 has 15 residues. From germline, CDR1 is LGHDT and CDR2 YNNKEL (reference sequence). V was clipped by 1 base and J by 3 bases, with 9 bases between them. CDR3 DNA: TGTGCCAGCAGCCAAGTACGGACCCCTAATGAAAAACTGTTTTTT. It specifies CASSQVRTPNEKLFF.

At least ten counts were recorded for this clonotype. The V gene is TRBV12-3 or TRBV12-4, the J gene TRBJ2-7; no definite D call. The CDR3 runs 15 residues. Trimming removed 3 bases at V and 1 base at J, with 13 bases between. CDR3 amino acids: CASSFGGGLSYEQYF. As DNA, the CDR3 is TGTGCCAGCAGTTTCGGCGGTGGGCTGTCCTACGAGCAGTACTTC.

This clonotype was seen ten or more times. The V gene is TRBV6-5, the J gene TRBJ2-7, with TRBD2 matching over 8 bases. The CDR3 sequence is 16 residues long. V lost 0 bases to trimming and J lost 6 bases; unmatched junction nucleotides: 10. The V gene's germline CDR1 is MNHEY and CDR2 SVGAGI. Written as DNA, the CDR3 is TGTGCCAGCAGTTACTCGATAGCGGGACGCATGGTCGAGCAGTACTTC. It specifies CASSYSIAGRMVEQYF.

This clonotype occurred many times. The chain employs TRBV12-3 or TRBV12-4 and TRBJ1-3; D ambiguous. There are 13 residues in the CDR3. Trimming shortened V by 7 bases and J by 2 bases, and 9 bases separated the two germline ends. This CDR3 is CASTTAAGNTIYF. The DNA of the CDR3 is TGTGCCAGCACCACCGCAGCTGGAAACACCATATATTTT.

This clonotype was seen repeatedly, ten times or more. The chain has TRBV11-3 and TRBJ1-1; D is undetermined. The ends were cut back, 6 bases at V and 1 base at J, with 9 bases in the middle. The CDR3 is made up of 13 amino acids. Germline V gene data show CDR1 as SGHNT and CDR2 as YENEEA. The CDR3 region has the DNA TGTGCCAGCAGTCAAGGAAGGAACACTGAAGCTTTCTTT. Translating gives CASSQGRNTEAFF.

This clonotype was detected only a few times. The chain carries TRBV20-1 and TRBJ2-1; 7 nucleotides match TRBD1. Trimming took 1 base from V and 7 from J; bases not matched to a gene: 7. Germline V gene sequence: CDR1 DFQATT, CDR2 SNEGSKA (reference sequence). This CDR3 comprises 14 residues. The DNA for the CDR3 is TGCAGTGCTAGAGGGCAGGGGGTATGGAATGAGCAGTTCTTC. Amino acid sequence: CSARGQGVWNEQFF.

This clonotype has at least ten counts. The genes are TRBV27 and TRBJ2-1, with D possibly matching TRBD1 (6 bases). The CDR3 length is 14 residues. The V and J ends lost 4 bases and 8 bases respectively, with 15 bases between them. Germline-derived CDR1 and CDR2 are MNHEY and SMNVEV (reference sequence). CDR3 coding DNA: TGTGCCAGCAGTTGGACAGCAAGGGTAGATGAGCAGTTCTTC. It yields the protein CASSWTARVDEQFF.

This clonotype showed up many times. The V call is TRBV10-3, the J call TRBJ2-7, with 10 bases fitting TRBD2. Losses at the gene ends were 6 bases for V and 3 bases for J; bases not matched to a gene: 5. This CDR3 comprises 14 residues. The germline V gene encodes CDR1 ENHRY and CDR2 SYGVKD. The DNA for the CDR3 is TGTGCCATCAGGAGCACTAGCGGGGTCTACGAGCAGTACTTC. Translation: CAIRSTSGVYEQYF.

This clonotype has ten or more counts. This chain joins TRBV28 and TRBJ2-5; 7 nucleotides align to TRBD1. The trim removed 6 bases at V and 4 bases at J, leaving 5 bases unmatched. Germline CDR1 is MDHEN and CDR2 is SYDVKM. This CDR3 contains 13 residues. CDR3 coding DNA: TGTGCCAGCAGAAAACAGGGGTTAGAGACCCAGTACTTC. Its protein product is CASRKQGLETQYF.

This clonotype showed up just a few times. This sequence joins TRBV5-6 and TRBJ1-5, with TRBD1 matching over 7 bases. Germline V gives CDR1 SGHDT, CDR2 YYEEEE. V lost 0 bases, J lost 7 bases, and 4 bases stayed unmatched. The CDR3 has 14 amino acids. Here the CDR3 reads CASSLDRGGQPQHF. The CDR3 bases are TGTGCCAGCAGCTTGGACAGGGGAGGACAGCCCCAGCATTTT.